This TCR beta chain is drawn from a study of cytomegalovirus exposure and HLA in healthy donors. Germline-derived CDR1 and CDR2 are MDHEN and SYDVKM. The junction had 6 bases not matched to a gene; V was cut back by 6 bases and J by 5 bases. The CDR3 extends over 13 amino acids. The PCR was carried out with 60 Vbeta primers and 13 Jbeta primers. Sequencing was performed with immunoSEQ multiplex PCR; in TCRdb, only in-frame clones are kept and a portion is missing. The table includes 100,000 to 150,000 clones, around 77% detected once. The clonotype was recovered from a woman aged 60 to 75 in good health and CMV-seronegative. The sequenced sample was PBMCs. V is TRBV28 and J is TRBJ1-2; 7 bases align to TRBD1. CDR3 nucleotide sequence: TGTGCCAGCAGGCCGGGACAGACATATGGCTACACCTTC. It encodes CASRPGQTYGYTF.